Following are 24 T cell receptor beta chains from one sample sequenced in a study of T cells in Graves' hyperthyroidism and ophthalmopathy. Amplification yielded TCR beta CDR3 regions, with RNA transcripts as the source. The TCR CDR3 was amplified in a first-round RT-PCR using the HTBI primer set. A single record per CDR3 protein comes from TCRdb applying MiXCR to the multiplex PCR reads. The data show 700,000 or so distinct CDR3 sequences, roughly 14% seen once. Sequences were obtained from blood. All receptors come from a woman aged 45-65 years with Graves' ophthalmopathy.

This clonotype was observed many times. The chain combines TRBV20-1 with TRBJ2-7; 9 bases map to TRBD1. Per germline, CDR1 DFQATT and CDR2 SNEGSKA (reference sequence). V gave up 3 bases and J gave up 2 bases; unmatched junction bases: 8. The length of the CDR3 is 15 residues. Written as DNA, the CDR3 is TGCAGTGCTAGTGCTACCGGGACAGGGCCCTACGAGCAGTACTTC. This gives the protein CSASATGTGPYEQYF.

This clonotype was detected ten times or more. The chain couples TRBV5-5 to TRBJ2-5; 7 bases fit TRBD1. The CDR3 spans 14 residues. Losses at the gene ends were 1 base for V and 4 bases for J; bases not matched to a gene: 4. Germline V gene sequence: CDR1 SGHKS, CDR2 YYEKEE (reference sequence). The CDR3 sequence: CASSLPRDRETQYF. In DNA, the CDR3 is TGTGCCAGCAGCTTGCCCCGGGACAGAGAGACCCAGTACTTC.

This clonotype has ten or more counts. The chain links TRBV20-1 to TRBJ1-2; D remains unclear. V lost 0 bases to trimming and J lost 5 bases, with 16 bases between them. The CDR3 length is 15 residues. CDR1 and CDR2 (germline): DFQATT, SNEGSKA (reference sequence). CDR3 DNA sequence: TGCAGTGCTAGAGATCGTCTCGGGAGGACTTATGGCTACACCTTC. As protein: CSARDRLGRTYGYTF.

The chain uses TRBV4-3 and TRBJ1-2; a weak D match, TRBD1 (5 bases). The germline V and J ends were trimmed by 0 bases and 7 bases, with 21 bases remaining between them. The germline CDR1 and CDR2 sequences are LGHNA and YSLEER. The CDR3 contains 17 residues. The CDR3 protein is CASSQEGERGPWIGYTF. CDR3 coding DNA: TGCGCCAGCAGCCAAGAAGGGGAGCGGGGCCCCTGGATTGGCTACACCTTC.

At least ten counts were recorded for this clonotype. The chain links TRBV11-3 to TRBJ2-5; TRBD2 aligns across 11 bases. Trimming at V came to 5 bases and at J to 2 bases, leaving 10 bases not matched to a gene. CDR3 size: 17 residues. Germline V lookup: CDR1 SGHNT, CDR2 YENEEA. CDR3 protein: CASSPGTSGPVQETQYF. The CDR3 nucleotides are TGTGCCAGCAGCCCCGGGACTAGCGGACCGGTTCAAGAGACCCAGTACTTC.

This chain joins TRBV4-1 and TRBJ2-3, with 8 bases that match TRBD2. After removal of 1 base from V and 4 bases from J, the junction contained 10 bases not matched to a gene. The CDR3 extends over 17 amino acids. CDR1 is MGHRA and CDR2 is YSYEKL in the germline V gene. The CDR3 region has the DNA TGCGCCAGCAGCCAAGTGGCAAACCAAGCGGGAGCAGATACGCAGTATTTT. This gives the protein CASSQVANQAGADTQYF.

This clonotype was detected once. V and J are TRBV28 and TRBJ2-7, with TRBD2 as a possible D gene (6 bases). Germline values: CDR1 MDHEN, CDR2 SYDVKM. V was shortened by 6 bases and J by 3 bases, with 18 bases between the two germline ends. This CDR3 is 15 amino acids long. In DNA form, the CDR3 reads TGTGCCAGCAGCTTCCCCGGGACTCCTAACTACGAGCAGTACTTC. The encoded protein is CASSFPGTPNYEQYF.

This chain joins TRBV7-9 and TRBJ2-1, with D perhaps matching TRBD2 (6 bases). Germline CDR1 reads SEHNR; CDR2 reads FQNEAQ (reference sequence). The CDR3 is 17 amino acids. Trimming removed 7 bases at V and 5 bases at J, with 24 bases between. The DNA of the CDR3 is TGTGCCAGCACCACGACGGTCGGGAGAGGGGTCGACAATGAGCAGTTCTTC. It translates to CASTTTVGRGVDNEQFF.

This clonotype was seen ten or more times. Written as DNA, the CDR3 is TGTGCTAGTGGTCTAAAAGACAGAACCTATGGCTACACCTTC. Its translation is CASGLKDRTYGYTF. V is TRBV12-5 and J is TRBJ1-2; perhaps TRBD1 as D (5 bases). This CDR3 comprises 14 residues. V lost 5 bases and J lost 4, with 14 bases in between. Per germline, CDR1 LGHNT and CDR2 FRNRAP.

This clonotype was seen ten or more times. The V gene is TRBV7-2, the J gene TRBJ1-5; 10 nucleotides line up with TRBD1. From germline, CDR1 is SGHTA and CDR2 FQGNSA. Germline trimming cut 4 bases from V and 5 bases from J; bases unmatched to any gene: 8. The length of the CDR3 is 16 residues. CDR3 loop: CASSSSRDRGDQPQHF. The CDR3 DNA is TGTGCCAGCAGCTCGTCCCGGGACAGGGGAGATCAGCCCCAGCATTTT.

On this clonotype: This may arise from a read error, as a much more abundant clone is one base away. The chain joins TRBV18 to TRBJ2-3; D possibly corresponds to TRBD2 (6 bases). The ends were cut back, 5 bases at V and 7 bases at J, with 13 bases in the middle. This CDR3 is 13 amino acids long. Germline CDR1 KGHSH, CDR2 LQKENI. The CDR3 is CASSSGGSHTQYF. For the CDR3, the DNA is TGTGCCAGCTCATCAGGAGGGTCCCATACGCAGTATTTT.

There are many counts of this clonotype. The rearrangement uses TRBV18 and TRBJ1-1, with TRBD1 identical over 8 bases. The CDR3 runs to 16 residues. V lost 4 bases, J lost 1 base, and 8 bases stayed unmatched. Per the germline V gene, CDR1 is KGHSH and CDR2 is LQKENI. The CDR3: CASSLSGGTSNTEAFF. CDR3 coding DNA: TGTGCCAGCTCACTATCAGGGGGCACCTCGAACACTGAAGCTTTCTTT.

This clonotype was detected ten times or more. The rearrangement links TRBV6-1 to TRBJ2-1, with D possibly matching TRBD2 (5 bases). CDR3 length equals 17 residues. Trimming removed 2 bases from V and 0 bases from J, with 14 bases in between. Germline-derived CDR1 and CDR2 are MNHNS and SASEGT. DNA for the CDR3: TGTGCCAGCAGTGAACGGGCCCAAGGGAGCTCCTACAATGAGCAGTTCTTC. Translated: CASSERAQGSSYNEQFF.

This clonotype was seen a few times. This chain uses TRBV7-6 with TRBJ2-7; perhaps TRBD2 as D (7 bases). Germline V gene data show CDR1 as SGHVS and CDR2 as FNYEAQ. The CDR3 runs to 15 residues. V shed 2 bases and J shed 7 bases, with 18 bases lying between them. As DNA, the CDR3 is TGTGCCAGCAGCTTATCGGGGCGGGAGAGGGGGGAGCAGTACTTC. Translating it yields CASSLSGRERGEQYF.

This clonotype was picked up a small number of times. V is TRBV27 and J is TRBJ1-1, with unresolved D. The germline CDR1 and CDR2 sequences are MNHEY and SMNVEV (reference sequence). The V and J ends lost 4 bases and 2 bases respectively, with 17 bases between them. The CDR3 consists of 16 residues. The CDR3 sequence: CASSYEPRRINTEAFF. The CDR3 DNA is TGTGCCAGCAGTTACGAGCCGAGACGAATAAACACTGAAGCTTTCTTT.

The table lists this clonotype with a few counts. As the CDR3 is not closed by the conserved phenylalanine or tryptophan, this likely results from a read error. V is TRBV12-3 or TRBV12-4 and J is TRBJ1-1, with D hard to call. Trimming pared 4 bases from V and 7 bases from J, leaving 10 bases between. The CDR3 runs to 12 residues. For the CDR3, the DNA is TGTGCCAGCAGTTCTACTCGGCGTGAAGCTTTCCTT. Translating gives CASSSTRREAFL.

This clonotype has at least ten counts. V and J are TRBV20-1 and TRBJ2-3; D may be TRBD2 (6 bases). V lost 3 bases and J 8 bases, leaving 18 bases between the germline ends. This CDR3 is 14 amino acids long. The germline CDR1 and CDR2 sequences are DFQATT and SNEGSKA (reference sequence). The chain's CDR3 is CSARITGLWGTQYF. CDR3 bases: TGCAGTGCTAGGATTACGGGACTTTGGGGTACGCAGTATTTT.

This clonotype was seen at least ten times. The chain carries TRBV20-1 and TRBJ2-7; possible D gene TRBD1, 6 bases. The CDR3 covers 15 residues. V lost 5 bases, J lost 2 bases, and 19 bases lay in between. CDR1 is DFQATT and CDR2 is SNEGSKA in the germline V gene (reference sequence). CDR3 loop: CSALPTGWFAYEQYF. CDR3 DNA sequence: TGCAGTGCTCTACCAACAGGGTGGTTTGCCTACGAGCAGTACTTC.

This clonotype was detected ten times or more. The V gene is TRBV27, the J gene TRBJ2-7; TRBD1 agrees at 7 bases. The ends lost 5 bases at V and 2 bases at J; junction bases unmatched: 6. Germline lookup yields CDR1 MNHEY and CDR2 SMNVEV (reference sequence). The CDR3 is 14 residues long. The DNA of the CDR3 is TGTGCCAGCAGTAGGGCAGGGGGTACCTACGAGCAGTACTTC. Its protein is CASSRAGGTYEQYF.

Many counts were recorded for this clonotype. The chain uses TRBV11-2 and TRBJ2-7; D unresolved. Germline-derived CDR1 and CDR2 are SGHAT and FQNNGV. CDR3 length: 15 amino acids. V was trimmed by 2 bases and J by 2 bases, leaving 13 bases between them. CDR3 sequence reads: CASSLTTKSAYEQYF. In nucleotides, the CDR3 is TGTGCCAGCAGCTTAACTACCAAGAGCGCCTACGAGCAGTACTTC.

The table lists this clonotype with many counts. The J gene is TRBJ2-2, the V gene TRBV7-8; perhaps TRBD2 as D (5 bases). The CDR3 consists of 15 residues. The ends were cut back, 8 bases at V and 4 bases at J, with 17 bases in the middle. The germline CDR1 and CDR2 sequences are SGHVS and FQNEAQ. CDR3 nucleotide sequence: TGTGCCAGCGGGTCTCACGGTGGGAGCACCGGGGAGCTGTTTTTT. It codes for CASGSHGGSTGELFF.

This rearrangement joins TRBV4-2 to TRBJ2-3; TRBD2 matches 8 bases. CDR1 and CDR2 (germline): LGHNA, YNFKEQ. With 2 bases clipped from V and 5 bases from J, the junction kept 3 bases outside the gene matches. This CDR3 is 14 amino acids long. The CDR3 region has the DNA TGTGCCAGCAGCCAAACAGCGGGAGTAGATACGCAGTATTTT. Encoded protein: CASSQTAGVDTQYF.

The chain uses TRBV5-1 and TRBJ2-7; D remains unclear. V was pared by 3 bases and J by 2 bases, with 18 bases between. Germline V gene sequence: CDR1 SGHRS, CDR2 YFSETQ. This CDR3 contains 16 residues. As DNA, the CDR3 is TGCGCCAGCAGCTCCCTGGAAAGGGCCCGAACCTACGAGCAGTACTTC. It codes for CASSSLERARTYEQYF. The full variable domain, its missing parts supplied by reference TRBV5-1 and TRBJ2-7, is KAGVTQTPRYLIKTRGQQVTLSCSPISGHRSVSWYQQTPGQGLQFLFEYFSETQRNKGNFPGRFSGRQFSNSRSEMNVSTLELGDSALYLCASSSLERARTYEQYFGPGTRLTVT.

The chain links TRBV19 to TRBJ2-1, with D perhaps given as TRBD1 or TRBD2 (5 bases each). Trimming left V 3 bases short and J 2 bases short, with 14 bases between. This CDR3 comprises 16 residues. Germline V gene sequence: CDR1 LNHDA, CDR2 SQIVND (reference sequence). CDR3 sequence (DNA): TGTGCCAGTAGTATTGAGGGGCGCAATACCTACAATGAGCAGTTCTTC. Amino acids: CASSIEGRNTYNEQFF.